A selection of T cell receptor beta chains follows, all from one sample in a study of T cells after yellow fever vaccination. One entry per CDR3 protein results from TCRdb running MiXCR on the 5' RACE reads. This sample has over 150,000 distinct CDR3 sequences; approximately 6% occur once, and the top ten carry under 3%. The sample here was CD4+ T cells sorted from PBMCs, taken on the day of the first yellow fever vaccination. Receptors were obtained from a man younger than 35 who received the YFV17D yellow fever vaccine. Both conserved end residues are part of each CDR3. D genes are given only for firm matches. Only some rows state a clone size, as once, few, many or a class for expanded clones.

V gene: TRBV3-1
D gene: TRBD1
clone size: many
J gene: TRBJ1-1
CDR3 protein: CASLDREKAEAFF
CDR3 DNA: TGTGCCAGCCTAGACAGGGAGAAAGCTGAAGCTTTCTTT

V gene: TRBV5-1
D gene: NA
clone size: NA
J gene: TRBJ1-4
CDR3 protein: CASGVGTNEKLFF
CDR3 DNA: TGCGCCAGCGGGGTTGGAACTAATGAAAAACTGTTTTTT

V gene: TRBV7-3
D gene: TRBD1
clone size: few
J gene: TRBJ2-1
CDR3 protein: CASSRGRGQGDGEQFF
CDR3 DNA: TGTGCCAGCAGCAGAGGGCGGGGACAGGGTGACGGGGAGCAGTTCTTC

V gene: TRBV5-4
D gene: NA
clone size: many
J gene: TRBJ1-1
CDR3 protein: CASSLIGGSTEAFF
CDR3 DNA: TGTGCCAGCAGCTTGATTGGGGGGTCTACTGAAGCTTTCTTT

V gene: TRBV6-6
D gene: TRBD1
clone size: few
J gene: TRBJ2-7
CDR3 protein: CASSYSRQGEQYF
CDR3 DNA: TGTGCCAGCAGTTACTCCCGACAGGGGGAGCAGTACTTC

V gene: TRBV9
D gene: TRBD1
clone size: NA
J gene: TRBJ2-3
CDR3 protein: CASSATGKDTQYF
CDR3 DNA: TGTGCCAGCAGCGCGACAGGGAAGGATACGCAGTATTTT

V gene: TRBV4-2
D gene: NA
clone size: few
J gene: TRBJ2-6
CDR3 protein: CASSQDGRAGANVLTF
CDR3 DNA: TGTGCCAGCAGCCAAGATGGCAGGGCTGGGGCCAACGTCCTGACTTTC

V gene: TRBV7-3
D gene: NA
clone size: many
J gene: TRBJ1-1
CDR3 protein: CASGPGAGDTEAFF
CDR3 DNA: TGTGCCAGCGGGCCGGGGGCCGGGGACACTGAAGCTTTCTTT

V gene: TRBV6-5
D gene: NA
clone size: few
J gene: TRBJ1-1
CDR3 protein: CASSFPGGDTEAFF
CDR3 DNA: TGTGCCAGCAGTTTTCCCGGGGGGGACACTGAAGCTTTCTTT

V gene: TRBV7-9
D gene: NA
clone size: many
J gene: TRBJ2-7
CDR3 protein: CASSLPGHSYEQYF
CDR3 DNA: TGTGCCAGCAGCTTACCGGGACATTCCTACGAGCAGTACTTC

V gene: TRBV12-3/TRBV12-4
D gene: NA
clone size: few
J gene: TRBJ2-7
CDR3 protein: CASSRRGSYYEQYF
CDR3 DNA: TGTGCCAGCAGCCGCCGTGGCAGTTACTACGAGCAGTACTTC

V gene: TRBV24-1
D gene: NA
clone size: NA
J gene: TRBJ2-1
CDR3 protein: CATGGEGGSYNEQFF
CDR3 DNA: TGTGCCACCGGGGGGGAGGGGGGCTCCTACAATGAGCAGTTCTTC

V gene: TRBV7-2
D gene: TRBD2
clone size: few
J gene: TRBJ2-3
CDR3 protein: CASSFRGGRGTDTQYF
CDR3 DNA: TGTGCCAGCAGCTTCCGGGGGGGCCGGGGCACAGATACGCAGTATTTT

V gene: TRBV5-1
D gene: TRBD2
clone size: few
J gene: TRBJ2-1
CDR3 protein: CASSRLAGDNEQFF
CDR3 DNA: TGCGCCAGCAGTAGACTAGCGGGGGACAATGAGCAGTTCTTC

V gene: TRBV7-2
D gene: NA
clone size: NA
J gene: TRBJ2-7
CDR3 protein: CASSLGVQVFYRYF
CDR3 DNA: TGTGCCAGCAGCTTAGGGGTACAGGTTTTTTATCGGTACTTC

V gene: TRBV18
D gene: TRBD1
clone size: many
J gene: TRBJ1-2
CDR3 protein: CASSVGQNYGYTF
CDR3 DNA: TGTGCCAGCTCAGTGGGACAGAACTATGGCTACACCTTC

V gene: TRBV5-1
D gene: NA
clone size: many
J gene: TRBJ2-6
CDR3 protein: CASSLGGTSGANVLTF
CDR3 DNA: TGCGCCAGCAGCTTGGGTGGGACCTCTGGGGCCAACGTCCTGACTTTC

V gene: TRBV4-3
D gene: TRBD1
clone size: NA
J gene: TRBJ1-2
CDR3 protein: CASRTGDYGYTF
CDR3 DNA: TGCGCCAGCAGGACAGGGGACTATGGCTACACCTTC

V gene: TRBV10-3
D gene: NA
clone size: NA
J gene: TRBJ1-6
CDR3 protein: CAISEGERAPLHF
CDR3 DNA: TGTGCCATCAGTGAAGGGGAAAGGGCACCCCTCCACTTT

V gene: TRBV12-3/TRBV12-4
D gene: NA
clone size: NA
J gene: TRBJ2-3
CDR3 protein: CASSLRRGAITDTQYF
CDR3 DNA: TGTGCCAGCAGTCTCCGCCGGGGGGCTATCACAGATACGCAGTATTTT

V gene: TRBV18
D gene: NA
clone size: few
J gene: TRBJ1-3
CDR3 protein: CASSPPSEPGNTIYF
CDR3 DNA: TGTGCCAGCTCACCTCCTTCAGAGCCTGGAAACACCATATATTTT

V gene: TRBV5-1
D gene: TRBD1
clone size: NA
J gene: TRBJ1-6
CDR3 protein: CASSLTSGQGIGSYNSPLHF
CDR3 DNA: TGCGCCAGCAGCTTGACATCGGGACAGGGGATCGGCTCCTATAATTCACCCCTCCACTTT

V gene: TRBV7-2
D gene: TRBD1
clone size: NA
J gene: TRBJ1-1
CDR3 protein: CASRPQGGNAEAFF
CDR3 DNA: TGTGCCAGCAGACCACAGGGGGGGAACGCTGAAGCTTTCTTT

V gene: TRBV9
D gene: NA
clone size: many
J gene: TRBJ1-1
CDR3 protein: CASSVGRGNTEAFF
CDR3 DNA: TGTGCCAGCAGCGTAGGCAGGGGTAACACTGAAGCTTTCTTT

V gene: TRBV20-1
D gene: NA
clone size: few
J gene: TRBJ1-1
CDR3 protein: CSARASGTEAFF
CDR3 DNA: TGCAGTGCTAGAGCGTCCGGGACTGAAGCTTTCTTT

V gene: TRBV6-1
D gene: NA
clone size: few
J gene: TRBJ2-5
CDR3 protein: CASSEASGAGETQYF
CDR3 DNA: TGTGCCAGCAGTGAAGCTTCCGGGGCCGGGGAGACCCAGTACTTC

V gene: TRBV12-3/TRBV12-4
D gene: NA
clone size: many
J gene: TRBJ1-1
CDR3 protein: CASILQGGGTEAFF
CDR3 DNA: TGTGCCAGCATCTTACAGGGAGGCGGCACTGAAGCTTTCTTT

V gene: TRBV9
D gene: NA
clone size: NA
J gene: TRBJ2-6
CDR3 protein: CASSVGSIWRSGANVLTF
CDR3 DNA: TGTGCCAGCAGCGTAGGGTCTATCTGGCGCTCTGGGGCCAACGTCCTGACTTTC

V gene: TRBV20-1
D gene: NA
clone size: NA
J gene: TRBJ2-3
CDR3 protein: CSARVHDSPHMRDTQYF
CDR3 DNA: TGCAGTGCTAGAGTTCACGACAGCCCTCATATGCGTGATACGCAGTATTTT

V gene: TRBV7-7
D gene: TRBD1
clone size: many
J gene: TRBJ1-6
CDR3 protein: CASSLVEDRALNSPLHF
CDR3 DNA: TGTGCTAGCAGCTTAGTGGAGGACAGGGCCCTTAATTCACCCCTCCACTTT

V gene: TRBV3-1
D gene: TRBD2
clone size: many
J gene: TRBJ2-5
CDR3 protein: CASSPNSGGARETQYF
CDR3 DNA: TGTGCCAGCAGCCCAAATAGCGGGGGGGCCCGAGAGACCCAGTACTTC

V gene: TRBV27
D gene: NA
clone size: many
J gene: TRBJ2-7
CDR3 protein: CASSFSPSGQAFPYEQYF
CDR3 DNA: TGTGCCAGCAGTTTTAGCCCCTCTGGGCAGGCGTTTCCCTACGAGCAGTACTTC

V gene: TRBV4-1
D gene: NA
clone size: NA
J gene: TRBJ2-1
CDR3 protein: CASSQAWGRSYNEQFF
CDR3 DNA: TGCGCCAGCAGCCAAGCATGGGGCCGCTCCTACAATGAGCAGTTCTTC

V gene: TRBV20-1
D gene: TRBD2
clone size: few
J gene: TRBJ2-1
CDR3 protein: CSASLAGSYNEQFF
CDR3 DNA: TGCAGTGCTAGTCTAGCGGGGAGTTACAATGAGCAGTTCTTC

V gene: TRBV4-3
D gene: NA
clone size: few
J gene: TRBJ1-3
CDR3 protein: CASSQAMGRGDTIYF
CDR3 DNA: TGCGCCAGCAGCCAAGCGATGGGGAGGGGTGACACCATATATTTT

V gene: TRBV7-6
D gene: NA
clone size: many
J gene: TRBJ1-1
CDR3 protein: CASSLVSGVLDTEAFF
CDR3 DNA: TGTGCCAGCAGCTTGGTTTCAGGGGTGCTCGACACTGAAGCTTTCTTT

V gene: TRBV23-1
D gene: NA
clone size: few
J gene: TRBJ2-4
CDR3 protein: CAHRDCTSAKNIQYF
CDR3 DNA: TGCGCCCACCGGGACTGCACGTCAGCCAAAAACATTCAGTACTTC

V gene: TRBV5-1
D gene: TRBD2
clone size: many
J gene: TRBJ2-1
CDR3 protein: CASSPSASGGANNEQFF
CDR3 DNA: TGCGCCAGCAGCCCCAGCGCTAGCGGGGGGGCAAACAATGAGCAGTTCTTC

V gene: TRBV6-2/TRBV6-3
D gene: TRBD2
clone size: few
J gene: TRBJ2-3
CDR3 protein: CASTSSGADTQYF
CDR3 DNA: TGTGCCAGCACTTCTAGCGGTGCAGATACGCAGTATTTT

V gene: TRBV30
D gene: TRBD1
clone size: few
J gene: TRBJ2-1
CDR3 protein: CAWSPKWQGVNEQFF
CDR3 DNA: TGTGCCTGGAGTCCCAAGTGGCAGGGGGTAAATGAGCAGTTCTTC

V gene: TRBV4-3
D gene: NA
clone size: many
J gene: TRBJ2-2
CDR3 protein: CASSHDNRDTGELFF
CDR3 DNA: TGCGCCAGCAGCCATGATAACAGGGACACCGGGGAGCTGTTTTTT

V gene: TRBV10-3
D gene: TRBD2
clone size: many
J gene: TRBJ2-3
CDR3 protein: CASRGGATDTQYF
CDR3 DNA: TGTGCCTCACGGGGGGGAGCGACAGATACGCAGTATTTT

V gene: TRBV4-2
D gene: NA
clone size: many
J gene: TRBJ2-2
CDR3 protein: CASSQELTVRTGELFF
CDR3 DNA: TGTGCCAGCAGCCAAGAGCTCACGGTTCGAACCGGGGAGCTGTTTTTT

V gene: TRBV3-1
D gene: NA
clone size: many
J gene: TRBJ2-5
CDR3 protein: CASRRETRETQYF
CDR3 DNA: TGTGCCAGCAGGCGAGAGACTAGGGAGACCCAGTACTTC

V gene: TRBV10-3
D gene: TRBD2
clone size: many
J gene: TRBJ2-1
CDR3 protein: CAIRTTSGGSYNEQFF
CDR3 DNA: TGTGCCATCAGGACAACTAGCGGAGGTTCCTACAATGAGCAGTTCTTC

V gene: TRBV15
D gene: TRBD1
clone size: many
J gene: TRBJ2-2
CDR3 protein: CATSRGGQGRNTGELFF
CDR3 DNA: TGTGCCACCAGCAGAGGAGGACAGGGAAGGAACACCGGGGAGCTGTTTTTT

V gene: TRBV5-6
D gene: NA
clone size: many
J gene: TRBJ1-6
CDR3 protein: CASSQLSGVHSPLHF
CDR3 DNA: TGTGCCAGCAGCCAATTGTCCGGAGTGCATTCACCCCTCCACTTT

V gene: TRBV5-8
D gene: TRBD1
clone size: few
J gene: TRBJ1-2
CDR3 protein: CAPQARGLVYGYTF
CDR3 DNA: TGTGCCCCTCAGGCCAGGGGGCTGGTCTATGGCTACACCTTC

V gene: TRBV10-3
D gene: NA
clone size: NA
J gene: TRBJ1-3
CDR3 protein: CAISENSGNTIYF
CDR3 DNA: TGTGCCATCAGTGAGAATTCTGGAAACACCATATATTTT

V gene: TRBV7-2
D gene: TRBD2
clone size: few
J gene: TRBJ2-5
CDR3 protein: CASSPPPSGSGTQYF
CDR3 DNA: TGTGCCAGCAGCCCCCCTCCTAGCGGCTCGGGGACCCAGTACTTC

V gene: TRBV5-5
D gene: NA
clone size: many
J gene: TRBJ1-4
CDR3 protein: CASSLEGSGVEKLFF
CDR3 DNA: TGTGCCAGCAGCTTGGAGGGGTCGGGAGTTGAAAAACTGTTTTTT

V gene: TRBV5-1
D gene: TRBD2
clone size: NA
J gene: TRBJ2-5
CDR3 protein: CASSLPSGGSKETQYF
CDR3 DNA: TGCGCCAGCAGCTTGCCTAGCGGGGGGTCTAAAGAGACCCAGTACTTC

V gene: TRBV5-6
D gene: NA
clone size: many
J gene: TRBJ1-6
CDR3 protein: CASSQDRFLENSPLHF
CDR3 DNA: TGTGCCAGCAGTCAGGATCGGTTTTTGGAAAATTCACCCCTCCACTTT

V gene: TRBV5-4
D gene: NA
clone size: many
J gene: TRBJ2-1
CDR3 protein: CASSLGQGSYNEQFF
CDR3 DNA: TGTGCCAGCAGCTTAGGGCAGGGGAGCTACAATGAGCAGTTCTTC

V gene: TRBV18
D gene: NA
clone size: few
J gene: TRBJ1-3
CDR3 protein: CASSPLTVASGNTIYF
CDR3 DNA: TGTGCCAGCTCACCACTAACTGTAGCCTCTGGAAACACCATATATTTT

V gene: TRBV12-3/TRBV12-4
D gene: TRBD1
clone size: many
J gene: TRBJ1-4
CDR3 protein: CASSKRTGGNEKLFF
CDR3 DNA: TGTGCCAGCAGTAAACGGACAGGGGGAAATGAAAAACTGTTTTTT

V gene: TRBV5-5
D gene: NA
clone size: NA
J gene: TRBJ1-2
CDR3 protein: CASGLMNPGGYGYTF
CDR3 DNA: TGTGCCAGCGGCTTGATGAATCCCGGTGGCTATGGCTACACCTTC

V gene: TRBV28
D gene: NA
clone size: few
J gene: TRBJ1-6
CDR3 protein: CASSLTLSTLHF
CDR3 DNA: TGTGCCAGCAGTTTAACCCTCTCTACCCTCCACTTT